This T cell receptor (beta chain) was profiled in a study of cytomegalovirus exposure and HLA in healthy donors. The PCR employed 60 Vbeta primers together with 13 Jbeta primers. The data were produced by immunoSEQ multiplex PCR, yet TCRdb's version contains in-frame clones alone and is incomplete. The sample lists approximately 90,000 clones; under 80% were seen once. This clone was found a few times. V shed 7 bases and J 6 bases; nucleotides not matched to a gene: 4. The germline V gene encodes CDR1 WSHSY and CDR2 SAAADI. This CDR3 is 13 amino acids long. The chain combines TRBV10-2 with TRBJ1-5; 9 bases are shared with TRBD1. Material: PBMCs. This receptor was obtained from a male donor in good health and CMV-seronegative. CDR3: CASTRTGAQPQHF. CDR3 nucleotides: TGCGCCAGCACTCGGACAGGGGCTCAGCCCCAGCATTTT.